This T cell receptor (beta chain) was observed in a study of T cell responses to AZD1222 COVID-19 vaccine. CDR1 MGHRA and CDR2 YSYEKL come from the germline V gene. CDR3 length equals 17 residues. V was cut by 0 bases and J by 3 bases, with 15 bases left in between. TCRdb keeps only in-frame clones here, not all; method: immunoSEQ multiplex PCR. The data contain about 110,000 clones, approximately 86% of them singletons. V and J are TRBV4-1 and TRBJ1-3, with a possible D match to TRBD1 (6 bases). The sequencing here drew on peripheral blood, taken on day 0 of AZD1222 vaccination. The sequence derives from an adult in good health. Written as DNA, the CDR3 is TGCGCCAGCAGCCAAGATTGGGGGGCGAGTGATGGAAACACCATATATTTT. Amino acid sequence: CASSQDWGASDGNTIYF.